Listed below are T cell receptor beta chains from one sample, sequenced in a study of T cells after yellow fever vaccination. TCRdb re-analysed the 5' RACE reads in MiXCR, keeping a single row per CDR3 protein. This table has hundreds of thousands of distinct CDR3 sequences, 15% to 20% appearing once. Material: PBMCs, obtained 15 days after the yellow fever booster vaccination. The source of these receptors is a man younger than 40 who received the YFV17D yellow fever vaccine. The CDR3 runs from the conserved cysteine through the conserved F or W. The order of the fields is D gene, J gene, clone size, V gene, CDR3 DNA, CDR3 protein. D genes are given only for firm matches. Rows may omit the clone size; those that give it use once, few, many or a size class.

TRBD2 TRBJ2-7 . TRBV20-1 TGCAGTGCTAAATGGGGACTAGCGGGAGGCTACGAGCAGTACTTC CSAKWGLAGGYEQYF
TRBD1 TRBJ2-1 . TRBV20-1 TGCAGTGCTAGTCCAGACAGGGGAATGGTATCGGATGAGCAGTTCTTC CSASPDRGMVSDEQFF
TRBD2 TRBJ2-1 few TRBV27 TGTGCCAGCAGTTTATCGACTAGCGGGAGGGGCAATGAGCAGTTCTTC CASSLSTSGRGNEQFF
. TRBJ2-7 . TRBV20-1 TGCAGTGCTAGAGAGGATAGCGGAGACTTCTTC CSAREDSGDFF
. TRBJ2-7 . TRBV7-9 TGTGCCAGCAGCCCCATGGGGGGATACGAGCAGTACTTC CASSPMGGYEQYF
TRBD1 TRBJ1-1 few TRBV9 TGTGCCAGCAGCCCGACAGGGAGTAGGACTGAAGCTTTCTTT CASSPTGSRTEAFF
. TRBJ2-1 . TRBV6-2/TRBV6-3 TGTGCCAGCAGTTACAGATATGAGCAGTTCTTC CASSYRYEQFF
TRBD1 TRBJ2-7 . TRBV5-5 TGTGCCAGCAGCTTGTATCCCCCAGACAGGGACTACGAGCAGTACTTC CASSLYPPDRDYEQYF
. TRBJ1-1 few TRBV12-3/TRBV12-4 TGTGCCAGCAGTTTATTCCGGATCTCTGAAGCTTTCTTT CASSLFRISEAFF
. TRBJ2-2 . TRBV29-1 TGCAGCGTGAGGGTTCCGGGACTGACGAACACCGGGGAGCTGTTTTTT CSVRVPGLTNTGELFF
TRBD2 TRBJ2-1 . TRBV29-1 TGCAGCGTTGATAGAGCGGGAGGTGACGAGCAGTTCTTC CSVDRAGGDEQFF
TRBD1 TRBJ1-1 . TRBV5-1 TGCGCCAGCAGCACGACAGGGGGAAGCGATACTGAAGCTTTCTTT CASSTTGGSDTEAFF
. TRBJ2-2 . TRBV6-1 TGTGCCAGCAGTGAAAGGCTTTGGAACACCGGGGAGCTGTTTTTT CASSERLWNTGELFF
. TRBJ2-2 . TRBV20-1 TGCAGTGCTATCCCAGGATGGGACACCGGGGAGCTGTTTTTT CSAIPGWDTGELFF
. TRBJ2-5 . TRBV10-3 TGTGCCATCAGTGAGCCAGGGCGGGAGACCCAGTACTTC CAISEPGRETQYF
. TRBJ2-1 few TRBV20-1 TGCAGTGCTAGCCTTGGACCACTAGCTCCGCGGAGAGTTGAGCAGTTCTTC CSASLGPLAPRRVEQFF
. TRBJ2-3 few TRBV5-1 TGCGCCAGCAGAAGCGATAGGATGATGGATACGCAGTATTTT CASRSDRMMDTQYF
TRBD2 TRBJ2-5 . TRBV20-1 TGCAGTGCTAGAGCCGGCGGGAGCGGCGAGACCCAGTACTTC CSARAGGSGETQYF
. TRBJ2-5 . TRBV3-1 TGTGCCAGCAGCCAAGATAAACTAGTAGAAGAGACCCAGTACTTC CASSQDKLVEETQYF
TRBD1 TRBJ2-7 . TRBV29-1 TGCAGCATCTCCGGGACAGCGAGCTCCTACAAGCAGTACTTC CSISGTASSYKQYF